This is a list of T cell receptor beta chains from one sample in a study of T cells after yellow fever vaccination. TCRdb re-called the 5' RACE reads through MiXCR, storing one row per CDR3 protein. The table records roughly 70,000 distinct CDR3 sequences, 7.7% of them present only once. Sample: CD8+ T cells sorted from PBMCs, taken on the day of the yellow fever booster vaccination. Receptor source: a man younger than 40 who received the YFV17D yellow fever vaccine. Each CDR3 is given with its conserved first and last residue. D genes are given only for firm matches. Clone size appears in some rows only: once, few, many, or a class for an expanded clone.

cdr3_nt cdr3_aa d_call clone_size j_call v_call
TGTGCCATCGGGACTAGCGGAGCGAACACCGGGGAGCTGTTTTTT CAIGTSGANTGELFF TRBD2 many TRBJ2-2 TRBV10-3
TGTGCCACCCTAGCGGGAGGGCCCGGGGAGCTGTTTTTT CATLAGGPGELFF TRBD2 - TRBJ2-2 TRBV19
TGTGCCAGCAGCTTAACTTCTGATACGCAGTATTTT CASSLTSDTQYF - few TRBJ2-3 TRBV7-6
TGTGCTAGCAGCCCCTACTTGGGGGGGTACGAGCAGTACTTC CASSPYLGGYEQYF TRBD2 few TRBJ2-7 TRBV7-7
TGTGCCAGCAGTTTGAGTGGGGGTTCCTACGAGCAGTACTTC CASSLSGGSYEQYF - few TRBJ2-7 TRBV12-3/TRBV12-4
TGTGCCAGCAGTTACACCCTCGGGACAGGGGATTATGGCTACACCTTC CASSYTLGTGDYGYTF TRBD1 - TRBJ1-2 TRBV6-5
TGCAGCGTTGACCTCCGGGGAGGGATGGAGCTGTTTTTT CSVDLRGGMELFF TRBD2 - TRBJ2-2 TRBV29-1
TGTGCCAGCAGCCAGGGGAAGGGAGAGCAGTTCTTC CASSQGKGEQFF - few TRBJ2-1 TRBV13
TGTGCCAGCAGCTTCACTGGGGGCAGCGACGCTTTCTTT CASSFTGGSDAFF - few TRBJ1-1 TRBV7-2
TGTGCCAGCAGCGCGCACAGCGGCACAGATACGCAGTATTTT CASSAHSGTDTQYF - few TRBJ2-3 TRBV28
TGTGCCAGCAGCCCGGCCCAGGGGGAAACCACTGGGGCCAACGTCCTGACTTTC CASSPAQGETTGANVLTF TRBD1 - TRBJ2-6 TRBV7-6
TGCAGCGTTCAGACTAGCGAGAGCTCCTACAATGAGCAGTTCTTC CSVQTSESSYNEQFF TRBD2 few TRBJ2-1 TRBV29-1
TGTGCCAGCAGCTTACGACAGATATACGAGCAGTACTTC CASSLRQIYEQYF - - TRBJ2-7 TRBV7-2
TGTGCCAGCAGCTTGGATCCCGGGACGGCAGAGGGTGAAAAACTGTTTTTT CASSLDPGTAEGEKLFF - few TRBJ1-4 TRBV7-9
TGTGCCAGCAGCGAAAGGACAGGGGGCGCCCCTGGCTACACCTTC CASSERTGGAPGYTF - - TRBJ1-2 TRBV21-1
TGTGCCAGCAGATTAGACGACTACGAGCAGTACTTC CASRLDDYEQYF - few TRBJ2-7 TRBV28
TGTGCCACCAGCAGAGAGCGACGTTCTAGCACAGATACGCAGTATTTT CATSRERRSSTDTQYF - few TRBJ2-3 TRBV15
TGTGCCAGCAGTGAGGAGCAAGAGACCCAGTACTTC CASSEEQETQYF - - TRBJ2-5 TRBV27
TGTGCCAGCAGTGAAGATGAGACAGGGGCGAATGAGCAGTTCTTC CASSEDETGANEQFF TRBD1 many TRBJ2-1 TRBV6-1
TGTGCCAGCAGTTTCGCCGGGGAAGGCAATCAGCCCCAGCATTTT CASSFAGEGNQPQHF - few TRBJ1-5 TRBV28
TGTGCCAGCAGTGCGGGACAGGGAACTATTGAGCAGTTCTTC CASSAGQGTIEQFF TRBD1 - TRBJ2-1 TRBV6-1
TGCAGCGTTTCGACAGGGTTGAACACCGGGGAGCTGTTTTTT CSVSTGLNTGELFF TRBD1 few TRBJ2-2 TRBV29-1
TGCGCCAGCAGTTCCCCCACAGAGACCCAGTACTTC CASSSPTETQYF - - TRBJ2-5 TRBV5-1